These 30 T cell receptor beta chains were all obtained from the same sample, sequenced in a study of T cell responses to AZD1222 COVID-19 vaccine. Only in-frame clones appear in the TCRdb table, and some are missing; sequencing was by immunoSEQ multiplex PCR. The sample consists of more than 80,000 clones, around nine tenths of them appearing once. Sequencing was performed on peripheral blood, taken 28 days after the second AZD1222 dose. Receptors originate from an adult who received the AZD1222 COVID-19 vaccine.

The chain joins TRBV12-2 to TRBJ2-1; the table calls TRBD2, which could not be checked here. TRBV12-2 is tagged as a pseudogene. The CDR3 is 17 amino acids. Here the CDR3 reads CASRLAGAGGKYNEQFF. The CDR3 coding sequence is TGTGCAAGTCGCTTAGCGGGAGCGGGGGGGAAATACAATGAGCAGTTCTTC.

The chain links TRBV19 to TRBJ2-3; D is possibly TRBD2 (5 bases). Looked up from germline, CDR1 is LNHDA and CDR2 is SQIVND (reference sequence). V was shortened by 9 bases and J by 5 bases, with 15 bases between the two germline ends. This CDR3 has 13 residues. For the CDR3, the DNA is TGTGCCAGCGGGGTTCAGACGGTAGATACGCAGTATTTT. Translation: CASGVQTVDTQYF.

The chain's CDR3 is CASAPGTTTGELFF. CDR3 bases: TGTGCTAGTGCCCCCGGGACCACAACCGGGGAGCTGTTTTTT. The V and J genes are TRBV12-5 and TRBJ2-2; D tentatively fits TRBD1 or TRBD2 (5 bases each). Trimming cost V 7 bases and J 5 bases, with 14 bases left between them. In germline, CDR1 is LGHNT, CDR2 FRNRAP. The CDR3 is 14 residues long.

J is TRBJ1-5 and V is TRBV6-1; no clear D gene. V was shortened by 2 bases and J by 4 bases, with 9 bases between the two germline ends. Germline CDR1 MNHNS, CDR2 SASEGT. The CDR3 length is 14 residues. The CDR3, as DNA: TGTGCCAGCAGTGAAAGCGTCGCGAATCAGCCCCAGCATTTT. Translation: CASSESVANQPQHF.

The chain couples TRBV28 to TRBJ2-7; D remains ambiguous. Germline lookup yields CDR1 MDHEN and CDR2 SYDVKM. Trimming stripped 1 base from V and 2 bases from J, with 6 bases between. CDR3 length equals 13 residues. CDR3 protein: CASSLYDTYEQYF. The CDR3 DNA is TGTGCCAGCAGTTTATACGACACCTACGAGCAGTACTTC.

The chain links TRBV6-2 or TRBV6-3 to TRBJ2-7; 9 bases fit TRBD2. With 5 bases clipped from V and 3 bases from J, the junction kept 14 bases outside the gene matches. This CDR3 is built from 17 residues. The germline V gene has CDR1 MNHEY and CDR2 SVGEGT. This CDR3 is CASSSSRAGTSSYEQYF. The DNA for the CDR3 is TGTGCCAGCAGTAGCTCCAGAGCCGGGACTAGCAGCTACGAGCAGTACTTC.

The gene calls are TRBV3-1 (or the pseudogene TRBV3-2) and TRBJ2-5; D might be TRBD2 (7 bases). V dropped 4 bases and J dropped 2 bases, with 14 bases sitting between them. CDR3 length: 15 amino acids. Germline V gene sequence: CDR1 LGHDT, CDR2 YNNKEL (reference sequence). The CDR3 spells CASSLAGAPQETQYF. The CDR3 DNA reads TGTGCCAGCAGCCTTGCGGGGGCCCCACAAGAGACCCAGTACTTC.

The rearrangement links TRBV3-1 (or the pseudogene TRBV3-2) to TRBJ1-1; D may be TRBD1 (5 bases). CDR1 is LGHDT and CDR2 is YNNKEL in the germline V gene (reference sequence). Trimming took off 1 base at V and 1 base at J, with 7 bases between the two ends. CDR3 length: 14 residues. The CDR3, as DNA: TGTGCCAGCAGCCAAGGGGGCAAGAACACTGAAGCTTTCTTT. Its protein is CASSQGGKNTEAFF.

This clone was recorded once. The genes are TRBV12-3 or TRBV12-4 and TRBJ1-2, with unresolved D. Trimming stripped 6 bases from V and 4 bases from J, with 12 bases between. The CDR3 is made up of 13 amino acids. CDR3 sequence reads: CASSPGQRYGYTF. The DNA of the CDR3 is TGTGCCAGCAGCCCCGGGCAGCGCTATGGCTACACCTTC.

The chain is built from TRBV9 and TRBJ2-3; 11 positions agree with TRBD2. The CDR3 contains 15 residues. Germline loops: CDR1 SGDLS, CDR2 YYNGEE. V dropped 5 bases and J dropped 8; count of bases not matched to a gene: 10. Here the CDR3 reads CASSRSGGASVTQYF. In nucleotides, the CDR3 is TGTGCCAGCAGTCGTAGCGGGGGGGCCTCCGTTACGCAGTATTTT.

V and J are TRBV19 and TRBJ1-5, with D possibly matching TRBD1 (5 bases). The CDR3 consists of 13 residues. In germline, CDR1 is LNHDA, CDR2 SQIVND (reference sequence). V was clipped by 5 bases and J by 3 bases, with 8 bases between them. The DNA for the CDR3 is TGTGCCAGTAGTCCGGGACTCAATCAGCCCCAGCATTTT. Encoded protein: CASSPGLNQPQHF.

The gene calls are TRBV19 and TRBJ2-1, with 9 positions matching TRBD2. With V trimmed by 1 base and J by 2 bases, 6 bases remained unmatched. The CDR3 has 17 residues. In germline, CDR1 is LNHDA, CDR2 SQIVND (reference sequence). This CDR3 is CASSIVWGGGAYNEQFF. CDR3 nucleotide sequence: TGTGCCAGTAGTATAGTTTGGGGCGGGGGGGCCTACAATGAGCAGTTCTTC.

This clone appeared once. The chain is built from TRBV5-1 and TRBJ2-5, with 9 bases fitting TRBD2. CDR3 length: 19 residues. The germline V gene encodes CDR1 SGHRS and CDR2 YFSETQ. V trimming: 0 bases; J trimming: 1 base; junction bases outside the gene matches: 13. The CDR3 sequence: CASSLVPPGQTSGQETQYF. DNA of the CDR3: TGCGCCAGCAGCTTGGTGCCCCCGGGCCAGACTAGCGGCCAAGAGACCCAGTACTTC.

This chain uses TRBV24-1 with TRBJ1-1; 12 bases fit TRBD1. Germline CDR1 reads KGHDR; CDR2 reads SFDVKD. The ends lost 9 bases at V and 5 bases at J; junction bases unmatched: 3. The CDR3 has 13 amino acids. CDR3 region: CATRDRGLTEAFF. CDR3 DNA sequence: TGTGCCACCCGGGACAGGGGGCTGACTGAAGCTTTCTTT.

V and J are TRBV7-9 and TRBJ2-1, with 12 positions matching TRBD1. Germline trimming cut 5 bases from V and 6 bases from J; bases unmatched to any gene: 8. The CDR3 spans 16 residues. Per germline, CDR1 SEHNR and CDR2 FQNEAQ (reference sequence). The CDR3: CASSASGQGAINEQFF. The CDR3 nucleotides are TGTGCCAGCAGCGCGTCGGGACAGGGGGCGATCAATGAGCAGTTCTTC.

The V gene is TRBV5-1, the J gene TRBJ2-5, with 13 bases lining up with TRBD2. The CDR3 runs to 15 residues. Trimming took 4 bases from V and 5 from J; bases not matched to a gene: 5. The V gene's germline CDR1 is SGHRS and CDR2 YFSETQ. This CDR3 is CASSTGTSGEETQYF. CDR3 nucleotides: TGCGCCAGCAGCACGGGGACTAGCGGGGAGGAGACCCAGTACTTC.

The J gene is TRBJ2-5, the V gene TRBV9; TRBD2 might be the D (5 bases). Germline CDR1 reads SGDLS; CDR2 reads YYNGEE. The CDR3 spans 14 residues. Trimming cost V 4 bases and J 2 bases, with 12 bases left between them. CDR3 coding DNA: TGTGCCAGCAGCCCCCGGGGAGATCAAGAGACCCAGTACTTC. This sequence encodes CASSPRGDQETQYF.

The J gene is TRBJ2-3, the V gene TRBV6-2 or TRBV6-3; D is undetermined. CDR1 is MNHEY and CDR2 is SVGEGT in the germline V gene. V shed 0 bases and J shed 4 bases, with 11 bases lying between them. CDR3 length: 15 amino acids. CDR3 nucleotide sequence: TGTGCCAGCAGTTACTCGAACATGCCCCCAGATACGCAGTATTTT. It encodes CASSYSNMPPDTQYF.

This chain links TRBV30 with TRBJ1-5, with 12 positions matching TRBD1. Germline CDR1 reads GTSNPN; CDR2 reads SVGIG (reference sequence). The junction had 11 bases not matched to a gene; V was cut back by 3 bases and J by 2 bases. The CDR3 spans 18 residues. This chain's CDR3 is CAWRPPGQGARGNQPQHF. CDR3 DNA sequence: TGTGCCTGGAGACCGCCGGGACAGGGGGCGCGAGGCAATCAGCCCCAGCATTTT.

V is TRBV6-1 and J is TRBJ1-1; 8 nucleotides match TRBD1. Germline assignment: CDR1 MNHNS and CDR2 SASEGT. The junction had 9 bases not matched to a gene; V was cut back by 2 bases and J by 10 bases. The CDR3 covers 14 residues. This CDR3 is CASSERSRGRGAFF. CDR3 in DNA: TGTGCCAGCAGTGAACGCTCCAGGGGGCGCGGAGCTTTCTTT.

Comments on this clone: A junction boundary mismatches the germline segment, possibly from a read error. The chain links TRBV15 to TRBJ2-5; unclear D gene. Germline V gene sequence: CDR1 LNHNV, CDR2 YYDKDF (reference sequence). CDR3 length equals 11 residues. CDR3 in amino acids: CATRGEGRQNF. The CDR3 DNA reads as TGTGCCACCAGAGGCGAAGGACGTCAGAACTTC.

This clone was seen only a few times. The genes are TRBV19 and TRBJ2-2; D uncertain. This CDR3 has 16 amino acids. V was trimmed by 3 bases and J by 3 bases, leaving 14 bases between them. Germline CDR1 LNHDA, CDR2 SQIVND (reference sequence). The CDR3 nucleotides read TGTGCCAGTAGTATGCCAGGCGCTTGGTACACCGGGGAGCTGTTTTTT. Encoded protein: CASSMPGAWYTGELFF.

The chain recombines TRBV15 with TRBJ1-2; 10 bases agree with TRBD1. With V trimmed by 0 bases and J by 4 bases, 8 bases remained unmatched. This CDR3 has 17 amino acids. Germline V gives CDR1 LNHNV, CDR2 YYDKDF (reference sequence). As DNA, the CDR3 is TGTGCCACCAGCAGAGAGACAGGGGGCTCGGGGGGCTATGGCTACACCTTC. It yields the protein CATSRETGGSGGYGYTF.

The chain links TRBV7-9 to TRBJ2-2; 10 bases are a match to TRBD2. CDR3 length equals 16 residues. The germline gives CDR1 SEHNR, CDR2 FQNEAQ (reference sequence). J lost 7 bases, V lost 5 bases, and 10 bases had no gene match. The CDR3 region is CASSGLAGARHGELFF. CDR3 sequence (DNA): TGTGCCAGCAGCGGTCTAGCGGGGGCCCGGCACGGGGAGCTGTTTTTT.

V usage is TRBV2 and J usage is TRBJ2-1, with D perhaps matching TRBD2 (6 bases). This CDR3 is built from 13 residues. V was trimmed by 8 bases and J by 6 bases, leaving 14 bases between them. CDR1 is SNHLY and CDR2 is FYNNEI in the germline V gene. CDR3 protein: CASGSGLFNEQFF. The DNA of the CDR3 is TGTGCCAGCGGCTCGGGACTCTTCAATGAGCAGTTCTTC.

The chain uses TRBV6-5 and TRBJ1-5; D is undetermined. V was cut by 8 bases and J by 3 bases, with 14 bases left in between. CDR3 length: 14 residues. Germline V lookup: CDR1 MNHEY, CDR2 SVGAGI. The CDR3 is CASRKSEPNQPQHF. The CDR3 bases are TGTGCCAGCCGAAAGTCGGAACCCAATCAGCCCCAGCATTTT.

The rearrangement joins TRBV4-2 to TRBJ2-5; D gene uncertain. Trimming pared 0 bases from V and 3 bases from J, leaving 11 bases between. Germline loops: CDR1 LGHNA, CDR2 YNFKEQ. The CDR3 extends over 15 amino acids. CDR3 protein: CASSQDESVKETQYF. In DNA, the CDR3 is TGTGCCAGCAGCCAAGATGAGTCCGTGAAAGAGACCCAGTACTTC.

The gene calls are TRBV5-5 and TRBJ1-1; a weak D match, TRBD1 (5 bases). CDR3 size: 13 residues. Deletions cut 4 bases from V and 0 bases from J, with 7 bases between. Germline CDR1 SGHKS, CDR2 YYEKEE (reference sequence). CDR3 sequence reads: CASSGTVNTEAFF. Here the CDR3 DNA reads TGTGCCAGCAGCGGGACGGTGAACACTGAAGCTTTCTTT.

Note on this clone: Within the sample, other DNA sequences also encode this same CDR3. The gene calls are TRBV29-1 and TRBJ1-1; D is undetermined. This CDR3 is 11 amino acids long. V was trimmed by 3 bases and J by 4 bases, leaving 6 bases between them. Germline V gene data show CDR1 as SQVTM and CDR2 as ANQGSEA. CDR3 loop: CSVEVGTEAFF. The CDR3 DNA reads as TGCAGCGTTGAGGTGGGCACTGAAGCTTTCTTT. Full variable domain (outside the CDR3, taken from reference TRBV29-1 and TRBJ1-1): SAVISQKPSRDICQRGTSLTIQCQVDSQVTMMFWYRQQPGQSLTLIATANQGSEATYESGFVIDKFPISRPNLTFSTLTVSNMSPEDSSIYLCSVEVGTEAFFGQGTRLTVV.

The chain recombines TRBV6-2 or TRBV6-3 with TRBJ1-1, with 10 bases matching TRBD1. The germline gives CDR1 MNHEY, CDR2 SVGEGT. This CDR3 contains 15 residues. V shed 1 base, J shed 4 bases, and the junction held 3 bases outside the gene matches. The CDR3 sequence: CASSYFRTGGTEAFF. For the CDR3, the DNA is TGTGCCAGCAGTTACTTTAGGACAGGGGGCACTGAAGCTTTCTTT.